This T cell receptor beta chain was observed in a study of T cell therapy after organ transplantation. Background on the study: T cells were expanded 2 to 3 weeks with 30 CMV class I/II epitopes. CMV-specific T cells, median 1.92 x 10^8, were given as 2 to 6 intravenous infusions.

Study-level results: Both transferred clonotypes and endogenous ones absent from products apparently reconstituted. Concurrent antirejection and antiviral drugs remain unassessed confounders.

Produced via immunoSEQ multiplex PCR; TCRdb's table is partial and in-frame only. The sample has some 48,000 clones, approximately 94% seen once. Germline V gene lookup returns CDR1 LGHNA and CDR2 YNFKEQ. With 0 bases clipped from V and 4 bases from J, the junction kept 6 bases outside the gene matches. This CDR3 comprises 16 residues. This clone was observed a handful of times. Its antigen is not known. V gene TRBV4-2 combines with J gene TRBJ2-3, with 8 nucleotides matching TRBD1. The sequencing here drew on CD8+ T cells from blood, taken before autologous CMV-specific T cell therapy. The sequence came from a human patient who had received a solid organ transplant and had CMV disease. The CDR3 nucleotides are TGTGCCAGCAGCCAAGATATCGGACAGGGCGCAGATACGCAGTATTTT. This codes for CASSQDIGQGADTQYF.